Each of the 9 T cell receptor beta chains below was sequenced from the same sample in a study of control samples from healthy donors and cancer patients. The repertoire was sequenced with immunoSEQ multiplex PCR; TCRdb's copy has only in-frame clones and lacks some. The repertoire holds 25,000 to 35,000 clones, with less than 80% as singletons. The sequenced sample was PBMCs. These receptor sequences come from a man aged 55 to 69 with head and neck cancer.

This rearrangement joins TRBV15 to TRBJ2-7; 10 bases are a match to TRBD2. V was pared by 3 bases and J by 3 bases, with 5 bases of the junction left unmatched. Germline V lookup: CDR1 LNHNV, CDR2 YYDKDF (reference sequence). The CDR3 consists of 15 residues. The DNA for the CDR3 is TGTGCCACCAGCAGCCCACTAGCGGGATACTACGAGCAGTACTTC. It codes for CATSSPLAGYYEQYF.

This chain connects TRBV19 to TRBJ2-2; 14 nucleotides agree with TRBD2. Trimming at V came to 6 bases and at J to 0 bases, leaving 9 bases not matched to a gene. The CDR3 totals 19 residues. Germline values: CDR1 LNHDA, CDR2 SQIVND (reference sequence). CDR3: CASRKGLAGALTNTGELFF. CDR3 sequence (DNA): TGTGCCAGTAGGAAGGGACTAGCGGGAGCCCTTACGAACACCGGGGAGCTGTTTTTT.

This chain connects TRBV11-1 to TRBJ2-1; D unclear. Germline CDR1 and CDR2: SGHAT and FQDESV (reference sequence). The germline V and J ends were trimmed by 4 bases and 7 bases, with 8 bases remaining between them. CDR3 length: 12 residues. The CDR3 spells CASSSIYNEQFF. The CDR3 DNA is TGTGCCAGCAGCTCAATATATAATGAGCAGTTCTTC.

The chain couples TRBV15 to TRBJ2-1; TRBD2 matches at 16 bases. J gave up 12 bases and V 0 bases, and 14 bases lay outside the gene matches. CDR1 and CDR2 (germline): LNHNV, YYDKDF (reference sequence). There are 19 residues in the CDR3. DNA for the CDR3: TGTGCCACCAGCAGAGATCGGGGACTAGCGGGAGGGGGGTCCTCTGGGCAGTTCTTC. This codes for CATSRDRGLAGGGSSGQFF.

The genes are TRBV28 and TRBJ2-7; 12 nucleotides match TRBD2. The length of the CDR3 is 15 residues. The trim removed 7 bases at V and 0 bases at J, leaving 4 bases unmatched. Germline lookup yields CDR1 MDHEN and CDR2 SYDVKM. The CDR3: CASKMTSGSSYEQYF. The CDR3 coding sequence is TGTGCCAGCAAAATGACTAGCGGGAGCTCCTACGAGCAGTACTTC.

The V gene is TRBV28, the J gene TRBJ2-7; D is ambiguous. Trimming stripped 2 bases from V and 5 bases from J, with 4 bases between. Germline CDR1 is MDHEN and CDR2 is SYDVKM. The CDR3 sequence is 11 residues long. CDR3 region: CASSLIHEQYF. DNA for the CDR3: TGTGCCAGCAGTTTAATCCACGAGCAGTACTTC.

The chain combines TRBV18 with TRBJ2-7, with D perhaps given as TRBD1 or TRBD2 (5 bases each). Germline V CDR1 and CDR2: KGHSH, LQKENI. V was cut by 10 bases and J by 0 bases, with 16 bases left in between. The CDR3 covers 14 residues. This CDR3 reads CATGDRRFSYEQYF. Here the CDR3 DNA reads TGTGCCACCGGGGACCGACGATTCTCCTACGAGCAGTACTTC.

The chain joins TRBV5-1 to TRBJ1-2; tentatively, D is TRBD1 (5 bases). Germline values: CDR1 SGHRS, CDR2 YFSETQ. V shed 4 bases and J shed 2 bases, with 15 bases lying between them. This CDR3 region has 15 residues. As DNA, the CDR3 is TGCGCCAGCAGCCCGACAGTGAACCGAAACTATGGCTACACCTTC. The encoded protein is CASSPTVNRNYGYTF.

This clone was detected only a few times. The V call is TRBV10-3, the J call TRBJ2-7, with 9 bases fitting TRBD1. V was pared by 6 bases and J by 5 bases, with 8 bases of the junction left unmatched. The length of the CDR3 is 14 residues. Per germline, CDR1 ENHRY and CDR2 SYGVKD. The CDR3 region has the DNA TGTGCCATCAGCAGACAGGGGGTTAGGAACGAGCAGTACTTC. Translation gives CAISRQGVRNEQYF.